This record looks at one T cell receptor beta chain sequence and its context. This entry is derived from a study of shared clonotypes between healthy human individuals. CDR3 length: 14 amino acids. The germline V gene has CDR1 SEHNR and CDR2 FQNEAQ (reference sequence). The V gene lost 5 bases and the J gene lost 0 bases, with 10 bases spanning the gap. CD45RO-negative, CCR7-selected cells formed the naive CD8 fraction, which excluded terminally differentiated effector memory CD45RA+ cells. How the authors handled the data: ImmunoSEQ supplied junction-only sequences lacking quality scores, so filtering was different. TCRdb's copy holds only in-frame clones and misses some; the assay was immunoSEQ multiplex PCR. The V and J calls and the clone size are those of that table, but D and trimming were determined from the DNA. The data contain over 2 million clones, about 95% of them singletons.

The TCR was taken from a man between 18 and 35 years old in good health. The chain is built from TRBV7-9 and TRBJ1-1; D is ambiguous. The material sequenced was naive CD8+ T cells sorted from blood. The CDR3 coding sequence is TGTGCCAGCAGCGAAACCGACATGAACACTGAAGCTTTCTTT. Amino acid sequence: CASSETDMNTEAFF. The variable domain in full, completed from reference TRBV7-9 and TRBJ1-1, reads DTGVSQNPRHKITKRGQNVTFRCDPISEHNRLYWYRQTLGQGPEFLTYFQNEAQLEKSRLLSDRFSAERPKGSFSTLEIQRTEQGDSAMYLCASSETDMNTEAFFGQGTRLTVV.